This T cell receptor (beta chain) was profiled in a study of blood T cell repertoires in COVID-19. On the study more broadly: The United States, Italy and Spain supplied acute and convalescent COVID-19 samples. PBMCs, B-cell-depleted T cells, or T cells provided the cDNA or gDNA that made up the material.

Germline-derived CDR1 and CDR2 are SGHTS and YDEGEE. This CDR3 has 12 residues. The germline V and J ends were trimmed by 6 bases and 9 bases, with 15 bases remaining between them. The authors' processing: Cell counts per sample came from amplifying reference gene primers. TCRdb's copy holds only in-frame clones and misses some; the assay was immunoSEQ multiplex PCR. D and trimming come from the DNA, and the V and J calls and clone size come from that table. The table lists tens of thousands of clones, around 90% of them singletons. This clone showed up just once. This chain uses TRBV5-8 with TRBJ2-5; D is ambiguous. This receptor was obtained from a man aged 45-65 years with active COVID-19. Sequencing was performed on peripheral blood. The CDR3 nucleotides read TGTGCCAGCACTTCTACGTTTCAGGCCCAGTACTTC. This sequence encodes CASTSTFQAQYF.